This T cell receptor (beta chain) stems from a study of blood T cell repertoires in COVID-19. Study-wide context: Acute and convalescent COVID-19 samples came from the United States, Italy and Spain. From T cells, B-cell-depleted T cells, or PBMCs came the material, which was cDNA or gDNA.

Patients of the Seattle cohort, enrolled during active infection, were followed longitudinally. The CDR3 has 14 residues. V lost 8 bases and J 2 bases, leaving 15 bases between the germline ends. The germline V gene has CDR1 MNHEY and CDR2 SVGAGI. Profiling relied on immunoSEQ multiplex PCR, and the TCRdb table lists in-frame clones only, not all of them. Among around 400,000 clones listed, 87% were seen once. The source of this sequence is a woman in her sixties or seventies with COVID-19, enrolled during active disease. The material sequenced was peripheral blood. The chain is built from TRBV6-5 and TRBJ1-1; D is ambiguous. This CDR3 is CASRVADRNTEAFF. The CDR3 DNA sequence: TGTGCCAGCCGCGTAGCGGATCGTAACACTGAAGCTTTCTTT.